The present TCR beta chain was sequenced within a study of blood T cells in healthy people across ages (dated by TCRdb to between 2015 and 2016). Background for the entire study: In model experiments, roughly one uniquely barcoded TCR beta cDNA molecule per two T cells was captured by template switching. Using the same blood draw, the study looked at two additional independent replicas of 1 million unique cDNA reads for two donors, one aged 18 to 30 and the other aged 80 or older. The study measured age-related changes in TCR beta repertoire diversity using deep sequencing normalized with unique cDNA molecular identifiers. To avoid experimental bias, donors of different ages were spread randomly across the sequencing lanes. Donors were grouped into four age groups: young (average roughly 16 years), middle-aged (about 38), aged (62) and long-lived (just over 80). General findings and caveats noted by the study authors: The percentage of naive T cells measured by flow cytometry correlated strongly with observed TCR beta diversity. Estimates of total diversity based on one million sequenced T cells were regarded as lower bounds and as underestimates. Donor CMV infection status was unknown, potentially confounding age-related changes in expanded clonotypes. Bulk unsorted PBMC profiling prevented conclusive comparison of naive and antigen-experienced compartments. As age increased, observed TCR beta diversity per million T cells dropped in a roughly linear way, and a significant reduction was already evident by age 40. Compared with the aged group, the long-lived group had more naive CD4+ T cells, fewer expanded clones and increased TCR diversity, a pattern suggesting age selection.

The library was prepared using 5' RACE. Reads for this sample came from an Illumina HiSeq 2500. The second PCR ran for roughly 7 to 11 cycles and used a J-beta primer mix along with a sample-barcoded 5' primer. A template-switch 5' adaptor carrying 12 random nucleotides introduced a unique molecular identifier onto each TCR beta cDNA molecule. At least 2.5 million CDR3-containing paired-end reads were obtained from each sample. First-strand cDNA synthesis was performed from all RNA using the Mint cDNA synthesis kit, with priming by a TRBC-specific oligonucleotide. All cDNA was treated with uracil-DNA glycosylase and then went through a first 18-cycle PCR with the universal primers M1SS and BC2_uni_R. Per the authors' processing: For normalization, 1 million high-quality reads, each with a distinct molecular identifier, were randomly selected from each sample. Instead of being binned into consensus sequences, reads that shared molecular identifiers were thrown out. MiTCR, set to a Q25 quality threshold and the strictest error-elimination algorithm, was used for CDR3 identification, clonotype clustering and error correction. A nonparametric unseen species model with Euler transformation was used to estimate a lower bound on total TCR beta diversity. TCRdb reprocessed the public reads (quality trimming at Q25 with fastp, clone calling with MiXCR) and kept in-frame beta chains. Rows merge per CDR3 protein into single entries with the most common DNA and genes. These V and J calls derive from TCRdb rather than the authors' analysis. This sample gives just under 900,000 distinct CDR3 sequences in total; around 26% of them show up just once. Clones ranked in the top ten supply roughly a sixth of the sample.

This clonotype occurred a few times. The specificity of this receptor is unknown. Per-nucleotide qualities are absent, and no much larger clonotype sits a single base away. Reading from cysteine to phenylalanine, the CDR3 counts 14 amino acids. Solely the CDR3 DNA is kept, with 42 bases framed from the first base. Via the germline V gene (reference sequence), CDR1 is SEHNR and CDR2 FQNEAQ. The germline V end is reduced by 7 bases and the J end by 8 bases; junction bases left unmatched: 6. The 39 donors, aged about 6 to 95 years, were systemically healthy Caucasian individuals from Russia. Roughly 9.5 milliliters of peripheral blood were drawn from each donor into EDTA-treated Vacutainer tubes. Ficoll-Paque density-gradient centrifugation was used to isolate PBMCs, with at least 6.5 million per sample. Trizol reagent was used to extract total RNA from PBMCs, with at least 6 micrograms per sample. The percentages of naive CD45RAhigh/CD27high T cells were determined by flow cytometry on a PBMC aliquot from every donor.

This receptor was taken from a woman aged 80 or over in good health. Sequenced material: blood. The V and J segments used are TRBV7-9 and TRBJ1-4; 11 central bases correspond to TRBD1. The CDR3 is CASNPGQGDEKLFF. The nucleotides are TGTGCCAGCAACCCGGGACAGGGGGACGAAAAACTGTTTTTT. When the CDR3 is completed using the reference TRBV7-9 and TRBJ1-4 genes on either side, the full variable domain is DTGVSQNPRHKITKRGQNVTFRCDPISEHNRLYWYRQTLGQGPEFLTYFQNEAQLEKSRLLSDRFSAERPKGSFSTLEIQRTEQGDSAMYLCASNPGQGDEKLFFGSGTQLSVL.